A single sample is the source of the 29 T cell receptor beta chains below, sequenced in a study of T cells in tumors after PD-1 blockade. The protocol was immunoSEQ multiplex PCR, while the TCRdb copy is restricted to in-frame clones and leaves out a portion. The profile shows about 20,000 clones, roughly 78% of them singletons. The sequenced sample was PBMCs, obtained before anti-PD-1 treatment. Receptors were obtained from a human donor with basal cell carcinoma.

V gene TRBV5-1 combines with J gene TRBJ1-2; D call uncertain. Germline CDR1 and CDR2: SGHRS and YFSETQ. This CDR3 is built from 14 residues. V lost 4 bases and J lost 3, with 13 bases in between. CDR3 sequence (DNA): TGCGCCAGCAGCCTCTCACCGGATTACTATGGCTACACCTTC. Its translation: CASSLSPDYYGYTF.

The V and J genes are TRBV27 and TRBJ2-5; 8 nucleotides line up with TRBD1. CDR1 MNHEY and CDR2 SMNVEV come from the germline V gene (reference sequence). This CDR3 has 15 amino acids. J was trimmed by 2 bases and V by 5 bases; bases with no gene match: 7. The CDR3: CASSAQQGGQETQYF. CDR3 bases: TGTGCCAGCAGTGCCCAACAGGGGGGTCAAGAGACCCAGTACTTC.

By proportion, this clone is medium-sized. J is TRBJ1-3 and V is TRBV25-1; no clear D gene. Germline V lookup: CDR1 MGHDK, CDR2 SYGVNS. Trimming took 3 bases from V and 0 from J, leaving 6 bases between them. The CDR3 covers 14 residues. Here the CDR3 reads CASSDSHSGNTIYF. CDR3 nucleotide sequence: TGTGCCAGCAGTGACTCCCACTCTGGAAACACCATATATTTT. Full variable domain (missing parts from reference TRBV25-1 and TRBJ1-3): EADIYQTPRYLVIGTGKKITLECSQTMGHDKMYWYQQDPGMELHLIHYSYGVNSTEKGDLSSESTVSRIRTEHFPLTLESARPSHTSQYLCASSDSHSGNTIYFGEGSWLTVV.

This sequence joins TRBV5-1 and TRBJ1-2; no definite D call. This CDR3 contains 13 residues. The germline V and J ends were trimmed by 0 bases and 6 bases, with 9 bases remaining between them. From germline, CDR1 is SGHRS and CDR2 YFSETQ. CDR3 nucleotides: TGCGCCAGCAGCTTGGAACCGGGAAATGGCTACACCTTC. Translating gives CASSLEPGNGYTF.

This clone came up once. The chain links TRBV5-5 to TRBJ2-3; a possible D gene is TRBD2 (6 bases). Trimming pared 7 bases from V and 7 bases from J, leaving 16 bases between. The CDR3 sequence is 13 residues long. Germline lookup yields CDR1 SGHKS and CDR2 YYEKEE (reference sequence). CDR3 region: CASGAGWGNTQYF. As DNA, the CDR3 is TGTGCCAGCGGGGCGGGATGGGGGAATACGCAGTATTTT. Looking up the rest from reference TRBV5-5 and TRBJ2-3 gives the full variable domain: DAGVTQSPTHLIKTRGQQVTLRCSPISGHKSVSWYQQVLGQGPQFIFQYYEKEERGRGNFPDRFSARQFPNYSSELNVNALLLGDSALYLCASGAGWGNTQYFGPGTRLTVL.

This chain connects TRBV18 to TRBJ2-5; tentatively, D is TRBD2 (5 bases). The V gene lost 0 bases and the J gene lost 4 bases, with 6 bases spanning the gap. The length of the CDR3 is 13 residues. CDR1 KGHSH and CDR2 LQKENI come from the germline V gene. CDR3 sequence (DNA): TGTGCCAGCTCACCACCAGGGAGAGAGACCCAGTACTTC. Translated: CASSPPGRETQYF.

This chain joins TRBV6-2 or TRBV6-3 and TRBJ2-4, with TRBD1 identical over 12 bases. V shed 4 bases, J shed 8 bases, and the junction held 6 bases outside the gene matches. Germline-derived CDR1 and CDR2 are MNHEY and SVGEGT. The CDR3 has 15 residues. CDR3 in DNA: TGTGCCAGCAGTTCCCTGGGACAGGGGGCACACATTCAGTACTTC. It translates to CASSSLGQGAHIQYF.

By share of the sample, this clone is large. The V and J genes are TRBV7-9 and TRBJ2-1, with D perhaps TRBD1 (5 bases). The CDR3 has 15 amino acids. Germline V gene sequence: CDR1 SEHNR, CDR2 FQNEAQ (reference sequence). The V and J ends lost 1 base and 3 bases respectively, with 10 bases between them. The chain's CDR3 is CASSLVKGYYNEQFF. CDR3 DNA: TGTGCCAGCAGCTTAGTTAAGGGGTACTACAATGAGCAGTTCTTC.

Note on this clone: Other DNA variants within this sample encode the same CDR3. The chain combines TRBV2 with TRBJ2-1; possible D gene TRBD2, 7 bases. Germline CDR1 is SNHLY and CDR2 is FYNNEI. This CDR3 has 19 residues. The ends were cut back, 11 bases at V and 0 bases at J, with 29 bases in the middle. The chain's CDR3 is CACCEGGAGAGSSYNEQFF. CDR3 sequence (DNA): TGTGCCTGCTGTGAAGGGGGGGCGGGGGCGGGGAGCTCCTACAATGAGCAGTTCTTC.

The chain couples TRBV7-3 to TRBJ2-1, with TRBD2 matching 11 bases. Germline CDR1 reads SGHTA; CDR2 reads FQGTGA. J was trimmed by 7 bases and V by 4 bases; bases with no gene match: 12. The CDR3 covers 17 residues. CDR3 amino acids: CASSSRTLAGVRNEQFF. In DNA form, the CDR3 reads TGTGCCAGCAGCTCCAGAACACTAGCGGGAGTACGTAATGAGCAGTTCTTC.

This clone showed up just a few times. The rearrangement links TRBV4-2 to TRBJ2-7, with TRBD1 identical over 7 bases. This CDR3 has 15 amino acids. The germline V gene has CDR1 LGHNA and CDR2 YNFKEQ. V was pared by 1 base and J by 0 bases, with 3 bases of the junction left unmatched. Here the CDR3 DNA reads TGTGCCAGCAGCCAAGCCGGGACAGACTCCTACGAGCAGTACTTC. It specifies CASSQAGTDSYEQYF.

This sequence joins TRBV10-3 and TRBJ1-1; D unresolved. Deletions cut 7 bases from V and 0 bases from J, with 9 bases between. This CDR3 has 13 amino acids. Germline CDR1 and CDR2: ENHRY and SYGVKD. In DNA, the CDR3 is TGTGCCATCAAGGAGGGAATGAACACTGAAGCTTTCTTT. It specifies CAIKEGMNTEAFF.

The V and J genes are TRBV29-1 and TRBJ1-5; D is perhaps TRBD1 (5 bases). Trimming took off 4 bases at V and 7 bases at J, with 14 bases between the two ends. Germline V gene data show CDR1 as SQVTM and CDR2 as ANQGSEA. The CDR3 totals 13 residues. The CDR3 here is CSVGDLLGQPQHF. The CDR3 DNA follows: TGCAGCGTTGGGGACCTGCTGGGGCAGCCCCAGCATTTT.

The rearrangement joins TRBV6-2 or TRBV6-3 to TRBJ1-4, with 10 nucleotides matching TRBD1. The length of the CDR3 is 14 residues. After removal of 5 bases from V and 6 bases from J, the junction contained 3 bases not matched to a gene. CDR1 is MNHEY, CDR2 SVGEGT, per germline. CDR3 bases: TGTGCCAGCAGTCGGGACAGGGGAGATGAAAAACTGTTTTTT. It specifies CASSRDRGDEKLFF.

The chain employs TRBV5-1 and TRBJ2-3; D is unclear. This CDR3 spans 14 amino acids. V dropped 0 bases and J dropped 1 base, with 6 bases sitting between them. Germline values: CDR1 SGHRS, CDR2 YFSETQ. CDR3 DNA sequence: TGCGCCAGCAGCTTGGCGGGTGGCACAGATACGCAGTATTTT. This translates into CASSLAGGTDTQYF.

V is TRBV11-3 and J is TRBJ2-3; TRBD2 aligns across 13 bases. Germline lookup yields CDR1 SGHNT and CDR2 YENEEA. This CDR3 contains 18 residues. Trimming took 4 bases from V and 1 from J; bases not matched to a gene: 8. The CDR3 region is CASSSRTSGGPRTDTQYF. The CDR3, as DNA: TGTGCCAGCAGCTCACGGACTAGCGGGGGCCCCCGCACAGATACGCAGTATTTT.

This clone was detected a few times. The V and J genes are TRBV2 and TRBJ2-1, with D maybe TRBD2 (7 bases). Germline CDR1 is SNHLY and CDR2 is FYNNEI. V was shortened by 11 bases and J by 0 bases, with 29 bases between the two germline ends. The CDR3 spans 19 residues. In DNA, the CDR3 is TGTGCCCCCAGTGATGGGGGGGCGCGGGTGGGGAGCTCCTACAATGAGCAGTTCTTC. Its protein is CAPSDGGARVGSSYNEQFF.

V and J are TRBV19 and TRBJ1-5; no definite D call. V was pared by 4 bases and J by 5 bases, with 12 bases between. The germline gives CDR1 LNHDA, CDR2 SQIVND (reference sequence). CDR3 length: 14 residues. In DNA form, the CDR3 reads TGTGCCAGTAGTAAACTAACACAAGATCAGCCCCAGCATTTT. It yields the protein CASSKLTQDQPQHF. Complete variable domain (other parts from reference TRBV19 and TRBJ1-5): DGGITQSPKYLFRKEGQNVTLSCEQNLNHDAMYWYRQDPGQGLRLIYYSQIVNDFQKGDIAEGYSVSREKKESFPLTVTSAQKNPTAFYLCASSKLTQDQPQHFGDGTRLSIL.

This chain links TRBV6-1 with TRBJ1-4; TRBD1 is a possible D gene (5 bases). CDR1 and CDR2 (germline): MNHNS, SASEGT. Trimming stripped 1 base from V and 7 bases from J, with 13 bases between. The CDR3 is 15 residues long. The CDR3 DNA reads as TGTGCCAGCAGTGAAGTCTGGGACGGAGGTGAAAAACTGTTTTTT. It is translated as CASSEVWDGGEKLFF.

The CDR3 nucleotides are TGTGCCAGCTCATCCGGCTCGGTAGATACGCAGTATTTT. Translating it yields CASSSGSVDTQYF. The V call is TRBV18, the J call TRBJ2-3; D remains unclear. The CDR3 totals 13 residues. CDR1 and CDR2 from the germline V gene are KGHSH and LQKENI. The V end lost 5 bases, the J end lost 5 bases, and 11 bases lay between the germline ends.

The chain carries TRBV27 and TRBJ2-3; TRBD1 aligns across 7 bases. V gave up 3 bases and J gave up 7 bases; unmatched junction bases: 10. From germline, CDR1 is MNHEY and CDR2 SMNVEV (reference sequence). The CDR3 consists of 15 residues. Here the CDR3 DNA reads TGTGCCAGCAGTTTTAAGGGGACAGTCATCTATACGCAGTATTTT. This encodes CASSFKGTVIYTQYF.

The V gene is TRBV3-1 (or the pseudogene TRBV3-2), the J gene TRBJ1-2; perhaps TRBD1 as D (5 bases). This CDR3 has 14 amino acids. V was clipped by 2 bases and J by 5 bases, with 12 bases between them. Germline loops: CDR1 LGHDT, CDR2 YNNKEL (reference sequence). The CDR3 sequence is CASSQSTGGYGYTF. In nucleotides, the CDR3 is TGTGCCAGCAGCCAAAGTACAGGAGGATATGGCTACACCTTC.

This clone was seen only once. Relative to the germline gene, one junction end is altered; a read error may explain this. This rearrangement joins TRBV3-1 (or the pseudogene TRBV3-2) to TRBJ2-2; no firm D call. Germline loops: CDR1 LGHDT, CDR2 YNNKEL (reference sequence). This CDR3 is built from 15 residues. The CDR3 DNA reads TGTGCCAGCAGCCAATTCTCTGGGAACGCCGGGGAGCTGTTTTTT. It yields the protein CASSQFSGNAGELFF.

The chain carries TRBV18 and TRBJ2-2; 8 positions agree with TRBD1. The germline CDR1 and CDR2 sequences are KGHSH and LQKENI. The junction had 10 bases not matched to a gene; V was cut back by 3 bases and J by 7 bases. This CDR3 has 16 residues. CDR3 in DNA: TGTGCCAGCTCACCGACTGGAGGACAGGGTATCGGGGAGCTGTTTTTT. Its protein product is CASSPTGGQGIGELFF.

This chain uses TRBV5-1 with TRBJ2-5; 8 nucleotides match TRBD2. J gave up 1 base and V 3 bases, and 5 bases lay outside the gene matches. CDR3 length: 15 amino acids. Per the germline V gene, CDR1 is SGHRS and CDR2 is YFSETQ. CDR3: CASSSTGGFQETQYF. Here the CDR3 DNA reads TGCGCCAGCAGCTCAACGGGAGGGTTCCAAGAGACCCAGTACTTC.

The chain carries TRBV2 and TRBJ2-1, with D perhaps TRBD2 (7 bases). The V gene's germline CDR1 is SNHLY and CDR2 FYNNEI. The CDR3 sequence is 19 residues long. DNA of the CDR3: TGTCCCACCAGTTATGGGGGGGCGGGGGAGGGGAGCTCCTACAATGAGCAGTTCTTC. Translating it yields CPTSYGGAGEGSSYNEQFF.

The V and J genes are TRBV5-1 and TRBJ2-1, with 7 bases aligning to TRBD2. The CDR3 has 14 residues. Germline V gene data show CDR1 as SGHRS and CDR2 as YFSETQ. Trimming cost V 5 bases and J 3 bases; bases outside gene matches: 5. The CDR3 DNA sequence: TGCGCCAGCAGTGGGGCTAGCGGCTACAATGAGCAGTTCTTC. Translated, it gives CASSGASGYNEQFF.

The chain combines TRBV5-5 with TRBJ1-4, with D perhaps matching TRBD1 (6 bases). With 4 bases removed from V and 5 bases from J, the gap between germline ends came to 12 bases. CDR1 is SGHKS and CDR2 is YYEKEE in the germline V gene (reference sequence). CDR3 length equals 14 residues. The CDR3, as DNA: TGTGCCAGCAGCCAACCCGGGACAAATGAAAAACTGTTTTTT. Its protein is CASSQPGTNEKLFF. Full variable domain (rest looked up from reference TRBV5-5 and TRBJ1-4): DAGVTQSPTHLIKTRGQQVTLRCSPISGHKSVSWYQQVLGQGPQFIFQYYEKEERGRGNFPDRFSARQFPNYSSELNVNALLLGDSALYLCASSQPGTNEKLFFGSGTQLSVL.

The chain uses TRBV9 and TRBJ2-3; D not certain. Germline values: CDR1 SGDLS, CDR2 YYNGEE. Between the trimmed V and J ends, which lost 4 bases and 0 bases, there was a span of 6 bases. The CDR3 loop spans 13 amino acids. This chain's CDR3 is CASSYRSTDTQYF. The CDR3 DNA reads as TGTGCCAGCAGCTACCGGAGCACAGATACGCAGTATTTT.